Below are 20 T cell receptor beta chains sequenced from a single sample in a study of graft-versus-host responses after intestinal transplantation. Using immunoSEQ multiplex PCR, the repertoire was profiled, and TCRdb retains in-frame clones only, with some absent. This sample has about 86,000 clones, with about 87% found just once. These receptors have no identified antigens. The sample in question was unstimulated CD4+ T cells sorted from spleen or lymph node cells, obtained before transplant. These receptors originate from a human donor who was the organ donor for an intestinal transplant.

This chain links TRBV19 with TRBJ2-5; 7 nucleotides match TRBD1. There are 14 residues in the CDR3. J lost 5 bases, V lost 8 bases, and 11 bases had no gene match. Germline CDR1 reads LNHDA; CDR2 reads SQIVND (reference sequence). The CDR3 region is CASGSYEGAETQYF. Here the CDR3 DNA reads TGTGCCAGTGGTTCATATGAGGGGGCCGAGACCCAGTACTTC.

V and J are TRBV9 and TRBJ2-3, with 8 bases identical to TRBD2. The CDR3 loop spans 16 amino acids. J lost 5 bases, V lost 4 bases, and 12 bases had no gene match. Germline CDR1 is SGDLS and CDR2 is YYNGEE. The chain's CDR3 is CASSPLAGGAEDTQYF. CDR3 nucleotide sequence: TGTGCCAGCAGCCCGCTTGCCGGGGGGGCCGAAGATACGCAGTATTTT.

As to this clone: The DNA is omitted, as the CDR3 cannot be located on it reliably, and the CDR3 follows TCRdb's listing. This chain uses TRBV2 with TRBJ2-2; the D call of TRBD1 is as the table states it, not checked on the DNA. Inclusive of both ends, the CDR3 amounts to 15 amino acids. CDR1 SNHLY and CDR2 FYNNEI come from the germline V gene. CDR3 loop: CASSSSTGAVGELFF.

The chain recombines TRBV6-1 with TRBJ2-3; D not resolved. Trimming cost V 7 bases and J 1 base, with 3 bases left between them. The germline V gene encodes CDR1 MNHNS and CDR2 SASEGT. The CDR3 length is 11 residues. The CDR3 loop reads CASTGTDTQYF. CDR3 in DNA: TGTGCCAGCACCGGCACAGATACGCAGTATTTT.

This sequence joins TRBV19 and TRBJ1-2; D is unresolved. Germline V gene lookup returns CDR1 LNHDA and CDR2 SQIVND (reference sequence). This CDR3 is built from 13 residues. Trimming took off 4 bases at V and 8 bases at J, with 14 bases between the two ends. CDR3 sequence (DNA): TGTGCCAGTAGTAGGCTCCCATCGGGAGGCTACACCTTC. It specifies CASSRLPSGGYTF.

This chain uses TRBV7-2 with TRBJ2-7; 10 bases line up with TRBD1. CDR1 and CDR2 from the germline V gene are SGHTA and FQGNSA. This CDR3 contains 14 residues. Germline trimming cut 4 bases from V and 3 bases from J; bases unmatched to any gene: 3. The CDR3 nucleotides read TGTGCCAGCAGCTCCGGGACAGGGGTCTACGAGCAGTACTTC. Its translation: CASSSGTGVYEQYF.

Concerning this clone: The same CDR3 also results from other DNA sequences found in this sample. CDR3 in amino acids: CASSLAGGYEQYF. The CDR3 coding sequence is TGTGCCAGCAGCTTAGCAGGGGGCTACGAGCAGTACTTC. V and J are TRBV7-9 and TRBJ2-7, with D possibly TRBD1 on 6 matching bases. The CDR3 totals 13 residues. Germline CDR1 and CDR2: SEHNR and FQNEAQ (reference sequence). V dropped 0 bases and J dropped 3 bases, with 6 bases sitting between them.

The chain has TRBV2 and TRBJ2-7, with unresolved D. Germline V gene data show CDR1 as SNHLY and CDR2 as FYNNEI. The CDR3 covers 15 residues. Trimming removed 1 base from V and 2 bases from J, with 12 bases in between. The CDR3 bases are TGTGCCAGCAGTGAAGATTTTAGAGTGACCTACGAGCAGTACTTC. Translating gives CASSEDFRVTYEQYF.

This clone was observed a single time. The gene calls are TRBV28 and TRBJ1-2; D is uncertain. Germline CDR1 is MDHEN and CDR2 is SYDVKM. V was pared by 3 bases and J by 5 bases, with 13 bases between. The CDR3 length is 14 residues. The CDR3 sequence: CASSLDLGVYGYTF. In DNA form, the CDR3 reads TGTGCCAGCAGTTTGGACTTGGGTGTGTATGGCTACACCTTC.

The CDR3 reads CASSFLRGGTDTQYF. The CDR3 DNA reads TGTGCCAGCAGTTTCCTCCGGGGGGGTACAGATACGCAGTATTTT. The chain recombines TRBV2 with TRBJ2-3; 8 bases line up with TRBD2. This CDR3 is built from 15 residues. With V trimmed by 5 bases and J by 3 bases, 7 bases remained unmatched. CDR1 and CDR2 from the germline V gene are SNHLY and FYNNEI.

V is TRBV9 and J is TRBJ2-1; 7 bases are shared with TRBD2. V lost 0 bases, J lost 10 bases, and 10 bases stayed unmatched. The CDR3 is 15 residues long. CDR1 is SGDLS and CDR2 is YYNGEE in the germline V gene. In DNA form, the CDR3 reads TGTGCCAGCAGCGTAGCTACAGCGGGGATCTACGAGCAGTTCTTC. Residues: CASSVATAGIYEQFF.

The CDR3 reads CASSLVAGGHTDTQYF. CDR3 DNA sequence: TGTGCCAGCAGCTTAGTAGCGGGGGGCCACACAGATACGCAGTATTTT. The chain joins TRBV7-9 to TRBJ2-3, with TRBD2 matching over 10 bases. The CDR3 loop spans 16 amino acids. Germline CDR1 SEHNR, CDR2 FQNEAQ (reference sequence). With 1 base clipped from V and 2 bases from J, the junction kept 3 bases outside the gene matches.

This chain uses TRBV30 with TRBJ2-6; maybe TRBD2 (5 bases). V was trimmed by 5 bases and J by 2 bases, leaving 10 bases between them. Germline V gene lookup returns CDR1 GTSNPN and CDR2 SVGIG (reference sequence). The CDR3 length is 14 residues. The CDR3 region is CAWAGVAGANVLTF. The CDR3 DNA reads TGTGCCTGGGCCGGGGTAGCTGGGGCCAACGTCCTGACTTTC.

The gene calls are TRBV20-1 and TRBJ2-3; D gene unclear. CDR1 and CDR2 (germline): DFQATT, SNEGSKA (reference sequence). CDR3 length: 10 amino acids. CDR3 DNA: TGCAGAGCTCCGACAGATACGCAGTATTTT. It codes for CRAPTDTQYF.

The chain combines TRBV7-9 with TRBJ2-1, with 13 bases that match TRBD2. The V and J ends lost 1 base and 6 bases, in that order; junction bases with no gene match: 6. This CDR3 is 17 amino acids long. The germline V gene encodes CDR1 SEHNR and CDR2 FQNEAQ (reference sequence). The CDR3 nucleotides are TGTGCCAGCAGCTTAGATATAAGACTAGCGGGAGGCAATGAGCAGTTCTTC. Translated, it gives CASSLDIRLAGGNEQFF.

The chain is built from TRBV5-4 and TRBJ1-2, with D possibly TRBD1 on 6 matching bases. Trimming took 4 bases from V and 1 from J, leaving 17 bases between them. The CDR3 is made up of 16 amino acids. Germline lookup yields CDR1 SGHNT and CDR2 YYREEE (reference sequence). CDR3 residues: CASSRTLQGFNYGYTF. CDR3 nucleotide sequence: TGTGCCAGCAGCCGAACCCTACAGGGTTTTAACTATGGCTACACCTTC.

This clone was seen only a few times. J is TRBJ1-2 and V is TRBV23-1; TRBD1 matches at 7 bases. TRBV23-1 is assigned to the ORF class and has an uncertain function. After removal of 4 bases from V and 3 bases from J, the junction contained 11 bases not matched to a gene. The CDR3 totals 16 residues. CDR3 sequence (DNA): TGCGCCAGCAGTCCCCCAGACAGGGAGGTTGACTATGGCTACACCTTC. It is translated as CASSPPDREVDYGYTF.

The genes are TRBV4-1 and TRBJ1-1; D unresolved. This CDR3 region has 14 residues. Trimming removed 2 bases from V and 5 bases from J, with 12 bases in between. Germline values: CDR1 MGHRA, CDR2 YSYEKL. The CDR3 is CASSQSRSWTEAFF. In nucleotides, the CDR3 is TGCGCCAGCAGCCAATCCCGGAGTTGGACTGAAGCTTTCTTT.

The chain recombines TRBV18 with TRBJ2-7; D unclear. The V and J ends lost 3 bases and 3 bases respectively, with 9 bases between them. Germline CDR1 is KGHSH and CDR2 is LQKENI. This CDR3 comprises 13 residues. DNA of the CDR3: TGTGCCAGCTCACCGTCCCTAGACTACGAGCAGTACTTC. Protein product: CASSPSLDYEQYF. Full variable domain (outside the CDR3, taken from reference TRBV18 and TRBJ2-7): NAGVMQNPRHLVRRRGQEARLRCSPMKGHSHVYWYRQLPEEGLKFMVYLQKENIIDESGMPKERFSAEFPKEGPSILRIQQVVRGDSAAYFCASSPSLDYEQYFGPGTRLTVT.

This sequence joins TRBV7-2 and TRBJ1-6; TRBD1 matches at 8 bases. CDR1 is SGHTA and CDR2 is FQGNSA in the germline V gene. CDR3 length: 14 residues. J lost 7 bases, V lost 2 bases, and 1 base had no gene match. The CDR3 loop is CASSLWDRNSPLHF. For the CDR3, the DNA is TGTGCCAGCAGCTTATGGGACAGGAATTCACCCCTCCACTTT.